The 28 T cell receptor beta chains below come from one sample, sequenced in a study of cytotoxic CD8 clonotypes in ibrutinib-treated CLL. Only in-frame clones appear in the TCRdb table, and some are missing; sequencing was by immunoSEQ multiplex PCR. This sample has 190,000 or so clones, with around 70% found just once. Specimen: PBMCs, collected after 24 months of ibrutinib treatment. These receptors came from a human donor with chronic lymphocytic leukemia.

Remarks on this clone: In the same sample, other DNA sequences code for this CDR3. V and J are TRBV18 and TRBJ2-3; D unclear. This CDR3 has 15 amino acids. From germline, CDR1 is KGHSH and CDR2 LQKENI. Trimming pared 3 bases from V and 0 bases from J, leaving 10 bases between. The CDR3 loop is CASSPGLASTDTQYF. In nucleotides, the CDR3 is TGTGCCAGCTCACCGGGCCTGGCTAGCACAGATACGCAGTATTTT.

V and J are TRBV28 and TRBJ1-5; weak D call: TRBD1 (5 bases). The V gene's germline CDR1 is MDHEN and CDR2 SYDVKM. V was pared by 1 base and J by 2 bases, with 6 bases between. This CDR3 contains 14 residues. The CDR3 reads CASSLFRGNQPQHF. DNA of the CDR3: TGTGCCAGCAGTTTATTCAGGGGCAATCAGCCCCAGCATTTT. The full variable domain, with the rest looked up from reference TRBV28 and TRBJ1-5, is DVKVTQSSRYLVKRTGEKVFLECVQDMDHENMFWYRQDPGLGLRLIYFSYDVKMKEKGDIPEGYSVSREKKERFSLILESASTNQTSMYLCASSLFRGNQPQHFGDGTRLSIL.

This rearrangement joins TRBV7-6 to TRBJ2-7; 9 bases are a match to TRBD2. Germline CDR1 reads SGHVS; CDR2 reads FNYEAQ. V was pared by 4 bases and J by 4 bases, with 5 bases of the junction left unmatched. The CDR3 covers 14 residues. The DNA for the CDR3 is TGTGCCAGCAGCTCCTTAGCGGGGGCTTACGAGCAGTACTTC. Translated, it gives CASSSLAGAYEQYF.

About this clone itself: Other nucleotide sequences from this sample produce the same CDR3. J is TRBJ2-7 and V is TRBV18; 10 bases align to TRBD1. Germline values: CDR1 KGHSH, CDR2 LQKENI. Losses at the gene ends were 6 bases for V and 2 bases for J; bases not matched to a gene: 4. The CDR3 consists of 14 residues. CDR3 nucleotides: TGTGCCAGCTCGCCCGGGACAGGGGCCTACGAGCAGTACTTC. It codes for CASSPGTGAYEQYF.

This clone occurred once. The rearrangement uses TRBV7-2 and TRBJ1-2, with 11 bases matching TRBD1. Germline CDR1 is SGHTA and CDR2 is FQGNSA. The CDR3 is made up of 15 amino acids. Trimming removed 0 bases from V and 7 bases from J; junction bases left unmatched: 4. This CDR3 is CASSLARTGGGGYTF. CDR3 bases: TGTGCCAGCAGCTTAGCGCGGACAGGGGGCGGTGGCTACACCTTC.

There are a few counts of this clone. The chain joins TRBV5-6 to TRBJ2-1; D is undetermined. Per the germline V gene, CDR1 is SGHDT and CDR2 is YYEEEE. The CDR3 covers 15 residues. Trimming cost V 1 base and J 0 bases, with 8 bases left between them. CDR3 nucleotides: TGTGCCAGCAGCTTGACTCTCAGCTCCTACAATGAGCAGTTCTTC. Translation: CASSLTLSSYNEQFF.

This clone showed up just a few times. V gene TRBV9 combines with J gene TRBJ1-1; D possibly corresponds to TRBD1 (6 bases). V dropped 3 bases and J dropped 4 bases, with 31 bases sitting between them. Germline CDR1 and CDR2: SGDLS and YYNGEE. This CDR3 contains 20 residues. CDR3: CASSANIIRQATTGITEAFF. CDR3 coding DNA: TGTGCCAGCAGCGCTAACATCATAAGACAGGCAACCACAGGGATCACTGAAGCTTTCTTT.

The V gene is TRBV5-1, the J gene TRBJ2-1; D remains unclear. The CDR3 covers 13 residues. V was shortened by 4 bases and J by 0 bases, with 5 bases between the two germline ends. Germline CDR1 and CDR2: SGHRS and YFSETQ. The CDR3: CASSAGSYNEQFF. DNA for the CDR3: TGCGCCAGCAGCGCCGGCTCCTACAATGAGCAGTTCTTC.

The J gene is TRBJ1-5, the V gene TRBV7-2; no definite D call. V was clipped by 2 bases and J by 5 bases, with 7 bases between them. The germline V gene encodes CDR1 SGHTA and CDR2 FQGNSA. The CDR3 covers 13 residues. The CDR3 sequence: CASSLYTDQPQHF. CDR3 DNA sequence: TGTGCCAGCAGCTTATATACAGATCAGCCCCAGCATTTT. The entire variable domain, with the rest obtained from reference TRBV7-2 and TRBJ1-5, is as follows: GAGVSQSPSNKVTEKGKDVELRCDPISGHTALYWYRQSLGQGLEFLIYFQGNSAPDKSGLPSDRFSAERTGGSVSTLTIQRTQQEDSAVYLCASSLYTDQPQHFGDGTRLSIL.

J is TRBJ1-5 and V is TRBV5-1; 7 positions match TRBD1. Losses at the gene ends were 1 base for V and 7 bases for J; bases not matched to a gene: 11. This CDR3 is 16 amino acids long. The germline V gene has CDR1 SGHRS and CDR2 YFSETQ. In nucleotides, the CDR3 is TGCGCCAGCAGCTTGAGGCCGACAGGGCGAATCCAGCCCCAGCATTTT. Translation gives CASSLRPTGRIQPQHF.

CDR3 sequence (DNA): TGTGCCAGCAGCACCAGTATGGCCAACGTCCTGACTTTC. Protein sequence: CASSTSMANVLTF. This rearrangement joins TRBV11-3 to TRBJ2-6; no firm D call. Between the trimmed V and J ends, which lost 5 bases and 6 bases, there was a span of 8 bases. Germline CDR1 is SGHNT and CDR2 is YENEEA. CDR3 length equals 13 residues.

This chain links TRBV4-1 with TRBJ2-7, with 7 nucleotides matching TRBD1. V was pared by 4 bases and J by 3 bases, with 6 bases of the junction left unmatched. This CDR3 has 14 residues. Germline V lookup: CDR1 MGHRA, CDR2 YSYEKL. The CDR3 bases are TGCGCCAGCAGCCCGACAGGGCCTCGCTACGAGCAGTACTTC. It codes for CASSPTGPRYEQYF.

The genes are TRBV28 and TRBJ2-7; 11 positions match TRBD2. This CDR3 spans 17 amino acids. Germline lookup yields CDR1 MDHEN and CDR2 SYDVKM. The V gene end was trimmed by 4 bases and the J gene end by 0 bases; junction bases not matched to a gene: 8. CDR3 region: CASSSPRLAGRSYEQYF. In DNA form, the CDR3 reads TGTGCCAGCAGTTCCCCCCGACTAGCGGGACGCTCCTACGAGCAGTACTTC.

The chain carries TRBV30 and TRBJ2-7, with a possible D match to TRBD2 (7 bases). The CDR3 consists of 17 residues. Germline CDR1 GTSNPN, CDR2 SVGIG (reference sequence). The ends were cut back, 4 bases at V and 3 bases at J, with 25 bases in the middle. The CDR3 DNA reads TGTGCCTGGAAGGGAGCGAGCGGGACACTCTGGAACTACGAGCAGTACTTC. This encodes CAWKGASGTLWNYEQYF.

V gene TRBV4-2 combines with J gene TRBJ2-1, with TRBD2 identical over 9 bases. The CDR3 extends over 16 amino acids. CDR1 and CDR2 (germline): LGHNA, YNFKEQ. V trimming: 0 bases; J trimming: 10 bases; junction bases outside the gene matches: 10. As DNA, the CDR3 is TGTGCCAGCAGCCAAGATCCGGCTAGCGGGGCGAGGGAGCAGTTCTTC. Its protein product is CASSQDPASGAREQFF.

As DNA, the CDR3 is TGCGCCAGCAGCTTGGGGGCTCTCGGCCCCCGGGATGATACGCAGTATTTT. Encoded protein: CASSLGALGPRDDTQYF. The rearrangement joins TRBV5-1 to TRBJ2-3; weak D call: TRBD2 (5 bases). The CDR3 runs to 17 residues. The germline V and J ends were trimmed by 0 bases and 6 bases, with 20 bases remaining between them. Germline CDR1 is SGHRS and CDR2 is YFSETQ.

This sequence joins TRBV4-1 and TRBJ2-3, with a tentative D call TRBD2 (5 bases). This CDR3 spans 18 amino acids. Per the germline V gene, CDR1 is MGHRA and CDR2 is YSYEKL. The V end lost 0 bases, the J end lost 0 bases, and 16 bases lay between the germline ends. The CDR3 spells CASSQDPVAYPSTDTQYF. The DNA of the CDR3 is TGCGCCAGCAGCCAAGATCCCGTAGCGTACCCCAGCACAGATACGCAGTATTTT.

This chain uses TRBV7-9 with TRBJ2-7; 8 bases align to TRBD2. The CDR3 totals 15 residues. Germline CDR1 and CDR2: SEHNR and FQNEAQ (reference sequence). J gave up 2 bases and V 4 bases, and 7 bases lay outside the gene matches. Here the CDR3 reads CASSSSGSRAYEQYF. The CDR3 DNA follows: TGTGCCAGCAGCTCGAGCGGGAGCAGGGCCTACGAGCAGTACTTC.

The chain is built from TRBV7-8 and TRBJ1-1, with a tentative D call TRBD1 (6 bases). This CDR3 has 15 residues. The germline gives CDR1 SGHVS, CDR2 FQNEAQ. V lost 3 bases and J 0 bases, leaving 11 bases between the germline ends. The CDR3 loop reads CASSFKGTLNTEAFF. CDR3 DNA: TGTGCCAGCAGCTTTAAAGGGACACTGAACACTGAAGCTTTCTTT.

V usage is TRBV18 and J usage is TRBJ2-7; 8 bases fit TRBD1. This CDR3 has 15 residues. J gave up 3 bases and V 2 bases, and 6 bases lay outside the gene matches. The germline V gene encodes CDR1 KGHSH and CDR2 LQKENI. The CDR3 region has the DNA TGTGCCAGCTCACCAGATACAGGGGGTTACTACGAGCAGTACTTC. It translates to CASSPDTGGYYEQYF.

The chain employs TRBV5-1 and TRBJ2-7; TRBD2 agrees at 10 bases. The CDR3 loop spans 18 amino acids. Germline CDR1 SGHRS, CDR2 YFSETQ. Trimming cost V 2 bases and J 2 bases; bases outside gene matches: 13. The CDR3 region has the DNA TGCGCCAGCAGCTTATCGGCTAGCGGGAGAGGATGGACCTACGAGCAGTACTTC. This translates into CASSLSASGRGWTYEQYF.

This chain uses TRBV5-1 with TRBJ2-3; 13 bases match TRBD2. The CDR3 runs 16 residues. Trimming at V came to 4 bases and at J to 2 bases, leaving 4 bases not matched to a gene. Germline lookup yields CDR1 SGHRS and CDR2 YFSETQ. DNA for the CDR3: TGCGCCAGCAGCCCAGGACTAGCGGGAGTCACAGATACGCAGTATTTT. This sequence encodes CASSPGLAGVTDTQYF.

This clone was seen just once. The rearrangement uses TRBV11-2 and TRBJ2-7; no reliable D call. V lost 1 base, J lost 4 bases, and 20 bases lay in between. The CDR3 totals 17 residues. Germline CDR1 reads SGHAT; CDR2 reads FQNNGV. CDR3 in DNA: TGTGCCAGCAGCTTAGCGGTTCGGCGATCCGCCAGTTACGAGCAGTACTTC. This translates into CASSLAVRRSASYEQYF. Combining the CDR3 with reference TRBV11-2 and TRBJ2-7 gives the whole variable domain EAGVAQSPRYKIIEKRQSVAFWCNPISGHATLYWYQQILGQGPKLLIQFQNNGVVDDSQLPKDRFSAERLKGVDSTLKIQPAKLEDSAVYLCASSLAVRRSASYEQYFGPGTRLTVT.

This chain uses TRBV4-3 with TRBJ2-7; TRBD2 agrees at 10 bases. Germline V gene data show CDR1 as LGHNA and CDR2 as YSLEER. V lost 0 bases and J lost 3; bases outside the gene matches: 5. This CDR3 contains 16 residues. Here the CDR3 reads CASSQDGSGRYYEQYF. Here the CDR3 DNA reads TGCGCCAGCAGCCAAGATGGTAGCGGGAGGTACTACGAGCAGTACTTC.

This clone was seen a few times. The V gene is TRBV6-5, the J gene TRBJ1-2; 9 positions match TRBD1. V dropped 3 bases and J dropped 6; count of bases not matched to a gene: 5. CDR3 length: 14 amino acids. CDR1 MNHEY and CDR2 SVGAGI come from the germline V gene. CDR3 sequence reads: CASSYTQGADGYTF. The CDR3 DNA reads TGTGCCAGCAGTTATACACAGGGGGCGGATGGCTACACCTTC.

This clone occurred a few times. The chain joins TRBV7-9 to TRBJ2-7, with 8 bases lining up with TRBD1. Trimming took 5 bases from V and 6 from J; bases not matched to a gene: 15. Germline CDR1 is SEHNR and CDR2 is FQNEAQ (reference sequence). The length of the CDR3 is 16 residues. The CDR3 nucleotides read TGTGCCAGCAGCCAGTGGACAGGGAAGCCCCCTGGCGAGCAGTACTTC. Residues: CASSQWTGKPPGEQYF.

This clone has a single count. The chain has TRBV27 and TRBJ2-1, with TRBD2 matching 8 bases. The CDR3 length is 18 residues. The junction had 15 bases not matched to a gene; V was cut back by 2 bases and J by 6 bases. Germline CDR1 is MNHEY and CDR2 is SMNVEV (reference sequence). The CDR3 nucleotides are TGTGCCAGCAGTTTAGGGGGAAGCGGGAGAATAAGGTCCAATGAGCAGTTCTTC. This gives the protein CASSLGGSGRIRSNEQFF.

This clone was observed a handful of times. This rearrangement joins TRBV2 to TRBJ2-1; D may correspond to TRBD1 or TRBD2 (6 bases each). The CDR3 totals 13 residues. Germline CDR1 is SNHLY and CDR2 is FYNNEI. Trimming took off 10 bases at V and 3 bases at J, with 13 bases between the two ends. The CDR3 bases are TGTGCCATCCCGCGGGACAACTACAATGAGCAGTTCTTC. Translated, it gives CAIPRDNYNEQFF.